The entry below describes one TCR beta chain. These data belong to a study of blood T cell repertoires in COVID-19. Overall study: Acute-phase and convalescent COVID-19 samples originated in the United States, Italy and Spain. PBMCs, B-cell-depleted T cells, or T cells were the source of the cDNA or gDNA that made up the material.

In the authors' methods: It was from reference gene primer amplification that nucleated cell counts were estimated. The protocol was immunoSEQ multiplex PCR, while the TCRdb copy is restricted to in-frame clones and leaves out a portion. For V, J and clone size, that table is used; D and trimming come from the DNA. The sample has tens of thousands of clones, about three quarters seen once; the top ten hold around 19%. This CDR3 region has 17 residues. Germline loops: CDR1 LGHDT, CDR2 YNNKEL (reference sequence). V was clipped by 2 bases and J by 6 bases; unmatched bases: 13. This TCR was recovered from a human donor with active or convalescent COVID-19. The donor label of this sample is uncertain. The chain is built from TRBV3-1 (or the pseudogene TRBV3-2) and TRBJ2-4; 7 bases align to TRBD1. Sequencing used peripheral blood. CDR3 sequence reads: CASSQPITGTAGNIQYF. In DNA, the CDR3 is TGTGCCAGCAGCCAACCCATTACCGGGACAGCCGGAAACATTCAGTACTTC.